These T cell receptor beta chains were read from a single sample in a study of identical twins. MiXCR, run by TCRdb on the 5' RACE reads, gives a single entry per CDR3 protein. The repertoire holds 510,000 or so distinct CDR3 sequences, with roughly 15% as singletons. The same sample was also studied in work on yellow fever vaccine responses in identical twins.

Sequenced sample: CD4+ T cells sorted from blood. The receptors were sampled from a young woman in good health. CDR3s include the opening cysteine and the closing phenylalanine or tryptophan.

length | V | CDR3
12 | TRBV29-1 | CSAGGQGETQYF
12 | TRBV20-1 | CSARHRGDEQFF
14 | TRBV6-1 | CASSKGETNYGYTF
13 | TRBV20-1 | CSANGDRYSPLHF
14 | TRBV6-1 | CASSEAGRGVQAFF
13 | TRBV29-1 | CSGRDGDTGELFF
16 | TRBV5-5 | CASSLGQWEGNHEQFF
16 | TRBV4-2 | CASSSWTGANTGELFF
15 | TRBV10-3 | CAISGLGSSTDTQYF
13 | TRBV6-5 | CASSYGGSTEAFF
16 | TRBV7-8 | CASSLGRGRNYNEQFF
12 | TRBV15 | CATSRTGAPLHF
16 | TRBV1 | CTSSRLTSGGAYEQYF
15 | TRBV4-2 | CASSRPSSDTGELFF
13 | TRBV11-1 | CASSLEKYTEAFF
14 | TRBV10-1 | CASSESTVNTEAFF
16 | TRBV28 | CASSPGLFLGNQPQHF
15 | TRBV5-1 | CASSFEQGRTDTQYF
15 | TRBV29-1 | CSVQTSGMYTDTQYF
14 | TRBV7-2 | CASSLGRALETQYF
17 | TRBV4-1 | CASSQDSGLTSSYEQYF
16 | TRBV20-1 | CSARDLTGAPYNEQFF
15 | TRBV25-1 | CASSDTGTDFWGYTF
13 | TRBV9 | CASSVDPGGTQYF
16 | TRBV12-3/TRBV12-4 | CASSFLSRRGRTEAFF
15 | TRBV15 | CATSRELAGVNEQFF
14 | TRBV5-1 | CASSTGLAGDSLFF
14 | TRBV5-1 | CASSLAGALYEQYF
14 | TRBV5-1 | CASSPTTAQETQYF
19 | TRBV28 | CASSSAGLAGGPPYNEQFF
16 | TRBV3-1 | CASSPRPTSDGGELFF
17 | TRBV6-5 | CASSSAAERGPYNEQFF
13 | TRBV20-1 | CSAIHGLKETQYF
12 | TRBV20-1 | CSARVPLDEQFF
20 | TRBV20-1 | CSARDEPGLAGDSISNEQFF
14 | TRBV10-3 | CAIRSTGATDTQYF
14 | TRBV12-3/TRBV12-4 | CASSSDRQGLEAFF
16 | TRBV9 | CASSVVLAGGADTQYF
12 | TRBV12-3/TRBV12-4 | CASSLKGQPQHF
17 | TRBV7-8 | CASSSVLAGGPYNEQFF
13 | TRBV28 | CASSSGTPETQYF
14 | TRBV12-3/TRBV12-4 | CASSVSWRSYEQYF
12 | TRBV20-1 | CSASRPIDTQYF
15 | TRBV5-1 | CASSNRAANTGELFF
12 | TRBV15 | CATSRIYNEQFF
12 | TRBV20-1 | CSASRGIYEQYF
14 | TRBV12-3/TRBV12-4 | CASSSPPKGNTIYF
15 | TRBV3-1 | CASSLGTGGPYEQYF
15 | TRBV12-3/TRBV12-4 | CASSFGDRGSKTQYF
12 | TRBV28 | CASGVGIYEQYF
16 | TRBV5-1 | CASSPRQPGSGNTIYF
15 | TRBV6-2/TRBV6-3 | CASRDRGSRVGEQFF